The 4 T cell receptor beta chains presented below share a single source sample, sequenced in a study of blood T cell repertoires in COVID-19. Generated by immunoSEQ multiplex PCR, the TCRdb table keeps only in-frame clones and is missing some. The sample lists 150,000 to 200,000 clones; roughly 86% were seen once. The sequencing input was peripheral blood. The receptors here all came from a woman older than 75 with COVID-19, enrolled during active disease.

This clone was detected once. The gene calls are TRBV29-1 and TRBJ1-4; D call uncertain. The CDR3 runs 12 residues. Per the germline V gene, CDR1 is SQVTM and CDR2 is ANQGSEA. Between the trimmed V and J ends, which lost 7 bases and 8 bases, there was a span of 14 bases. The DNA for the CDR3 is TGCAGCGGCGCAACTTCGGGGGAAAAACTGTTTTTT. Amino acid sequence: CSGATSGEKLFF.

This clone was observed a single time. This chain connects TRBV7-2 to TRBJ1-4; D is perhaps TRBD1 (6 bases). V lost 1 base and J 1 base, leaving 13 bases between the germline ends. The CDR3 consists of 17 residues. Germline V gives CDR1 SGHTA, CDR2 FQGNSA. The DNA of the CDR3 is TGTGCCAGCAGCTTAGAGGGGGGGCTTGGAACTAATGAAAAACTGTTTTTT. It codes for CASSLEGGLGTNEKLFF.

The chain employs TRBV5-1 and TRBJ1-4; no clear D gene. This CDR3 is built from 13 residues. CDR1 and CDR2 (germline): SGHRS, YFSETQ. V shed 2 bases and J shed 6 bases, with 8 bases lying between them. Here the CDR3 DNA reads TGCGCCAGCAGCTTTGGCTCAGATGAAAAACTGTTTTTT. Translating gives CASSFGSDEKLFF.

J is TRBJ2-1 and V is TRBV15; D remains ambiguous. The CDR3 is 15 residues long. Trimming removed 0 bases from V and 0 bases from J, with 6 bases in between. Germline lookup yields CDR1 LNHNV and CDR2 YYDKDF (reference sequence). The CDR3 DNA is TGTGCCACCAGCAGAGACTGGAGCTCCTACAATGAGCAGTTCTTC. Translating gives CATSRDWSSYNEQFF.